One sample yielded the 10 T cell receptor beta chains listed below, sequenced in a study of Ad26.COV2.S vaccination and SARS-CoV-2 variants. The sample's treatment: about 20 received Ad26.COV2.S at low or high dose, single or two shots; roughly five received placebo; per-sample allocation not given. On day 63 after the first injection, vaccine and placebo recipients gave samples. Sequencing used immunoSEQ multiplex PCR; TCRdb keeps in-frame clones, though not all of them. In the table there are hundreds of thousands of clones, 80% to 90% of which are singletons. The specimen was peripheral blood, collected in a trial of Ad26.COV2.S vaccine versus placebo. The source of these receptors is a person aged 18-60 years who received the Ad26.COV2.S COVID-19 vaccine or a placebo.

The table lists this clone with a count of one. The chain carries TRBV19 and TRBJ2-1; TRBD2 agrees at 8 bases. This CDR3 spans 16 amino acids. Trimming took 3 bases from V and 2 from J; bases not matched to a gene: 6. Germline V gene data show CDR1 as LNHDA and CDR2 as SQIVND (reference sequence). CDR3 sequence reads: CASSIRAGDAYNEQFF. The CDR3 region has the DNA TGTGCCAGTAGTATTAGAGCGGGGGATGCCTACAATGAGCAGTTCTTC.

The J gene is TRBJ1-1, the V gene TRBV23-1; TRBD1 matches 8 bases. TRBV23-1 is treated as an ORF (open reading frame) with a function not yet certain. CDR3 size: 16 residues. Losses at the gene ends were 0 bases for V and 2 bases for J; bases not matched to a gene: 5. CDR3 coding DNA: TGCGCCAGCAGTCAATCGCAGGGACAGGACAACACTGAAGCTTTCTTT. The encoded protein is CASSQSQGQDNTEAFF.

The chain uses TRBV14 and TRBJ2-3; tentatively, D is TRBD2 (7 bases). Trimming removed 2 bases from V and 3 bases from J, with 21 bases in between. The CDR3 runs to 18 residues. The germline V gene encodes CDR1 SGHDN and CDR2 FVKESK. CDR3 nucleotide sequence: TGTGCCAGCAGCCAATTAAGACCCAGGGGAGGGGAAACAGATACGCAGTATTTT. Translated: CASSQLRPRGGETDTQYF.

The gene calls are TRBV30 and TRBJ2-6; D may be TRBD2 (5 bases). The CDR3 is 16 amino acids. Germline V gene lookup returns CDR1 GTSNPN and CDR2 SVGIG (reference sequence). V shed 6 bases and J shed 0 bases, with 15 bases lying between them. In nucleotides, the CDR3 is TGTGCCTGCCATCTATGGGGAGACTCTGGGGCCAACGTCCTGACTTTC. Its protein is CACHLWGDSGANVLTF.

This rearrangement joins TRBV9 to TRBJ1-1; D unresolved. V was shortened by 2 bases and J by 6 bases, with 17 bases between the two germline ends. CDR3 length equals 15 residues. CDR1 and CDR2 from the germline V gene are SGDLS and YYNGEE. This chain's CDR3 is CASSVESRSDSEAFF. The CDR3 DNA reads TGTGCCAGCAGCGTCGAATCGCGCAGTGACTCTGAAGCTTTCTTT.

The chain recombines TRBV4-3 with TRBJ2-7; 7 nucleotides match TRBD2. Germline V CDR1 and CDR2: LGHNA, YSLEER. This CDR3 spans 15 amino acids. Germline trimming cut 2 bases from V and 6 bases from J; bases unmatched to any gene: 10. The CDR3, as DNA: TGCGCCAGCAGCCAAAGGGAGGGAGGAGTAGGCGAGCAGTACTTC. The encoded protein is CASSQREGGVGEQYF.

A single count supports this clone. This chain joins TRBV7-2 and TRBJ2-1, with no clear D. V dropped 5 bases and J dropped 7 bases, with 6 bases sitting between them. The CDR3 loop spans 11 amino acids. Germline V CDR1 and CDR2: SGHTA, FQGNSA. The CDR3 sequence: CASSQLNEQFF. The CDR3 region has the DNA TGTGCCAGCAGCCAACTTAATGAGCAGTTCTTC.

The V call is TRBV5-6, the J call TRBJ1-4, with D possibly TRBD1 on 6 matching bases. The length of the CDR3 is 15 residues. The V gene's germline CDR1 is SGHDT and CDR2 YYEEEE. V was shortened by 3 bases and J by 5 bases, with 14 bases between the two germline ends. The CDR3 nucleotides read TGTGCCAGCAGCTCCAGCGACAGGCCGAATGAAAAACTGTTTTTT. It yields the protein CASSSSDRPNEKLFF.

The V gene is TRBV5-1, the J gene TRBJ1-4; D perhaps matches TRBD1 (5 bases). The CDR3 loop spans 16 amino acids. Per the germline V gene, CDR1 is SGHRS and CDR2 is YFSETQ. Trimming took off 0 bases at V and 2 bases at J, with 11 bases between the two ends. In DNA form, the CDR3 reads TGCGCCAGCAGCTTGGTGGGACGTGGGACTAATGAAAAACTGTTTTTT. This gives the protein CASSLVGRGTNEKLFF. Full variable domain (outside the CDR3, taken from reference TRBV5-1 and TRBJ1-4): KAGVTQTPRYLIKTRGQQVTLSCSPISGHRSVSWYQQTPGQGLQFLFEYFSETQRNKGNFPGRFSGRQFSNSRSEMNVSTLELGDSALYLCASSLVGRGTNEKLFFGSGTQLSVL.

This chain connects TRBV4-1 to TRBJ1-2; D is unresolved. The germline V and J ends were trimmed by 1 base and 7 bases, with 7 bases remaining between them. The CDR3 loop spans 12 amino acids. Germline V lookup: CDR1 MGHRA, CDR2 YSYEKL. The CDR3, as DNA: TGCGCCAGCAGCCAAGGGGTGGGTGGCTACACCTTC. Translation gives CASSQGVGGYTF.